A selection of T cell receptor beta chains follows, all from one sample in a study of blood T cell repertoires in COVID-19. Sequenced by immunoSEQ multiplex PCR; TCRdb stores in-frame clones only, minus some. The data show 410,000 or so clones, approximately 91% seen once. Input material: peripheral blood. These receptors were collected from a woman aged 35 to 49 with COVID-19, enrolled during active disease. The CDR3 runs from the conserved cysteine through the conserved F or W. D genes are given only for firm matches. Part of the rows lack a size; the others show once, few, many or a class for expanded clones.

J	size	D	V	DNA	CDR3
TRBJ1-2	once	NA	TRBV21-1	TGTGCCAGCAAGACAGGGGATGGCTACACCTTC	CASKTGDGYTF
TRBJ1-6	few	NA	TRBV18	TGTGCCAGCTCACCAGAAACCCTGAGCTCCTATAATTCACCCCTCCACTTT	CASSPETLSSYNSPLHF
TRBJ1-1	NA	TRBD1	TRBV29-1	TGCAGCGCCGGACAGGGGGGGTTTGGAAGGACTGAAGCTTTCTTT	CSAGQGGFGRTEAFF
TRBJ1-2	NA	NA	TRBV28	TGTGCCAGCAACCGCGATAACTATGGCTACACCTTC	CASNRDNYGYTF
TRBJ2-1	few	NA	TRBV6-4	TGTGCCAGCAGTGACGGAAATAGCGACTACAATGAGCAGTTCTTC	CASSDGNSDYNEQFF
TRBJ1-5	NA	TRBD1	TRBV19	TGTGCCAGTAGTAGACAGGGGAGAGGCAATCAGCCCCAGCATTTT	CASSRQGRGNQPQHF
TRBJ1-1	NA	NA	TRBV4-3	TGCGCCAGCAGCCAGGTCGCGGGGGGGAACACTGAAGCTTTCTTT	CASSQVAGGNTEAFF
TRBJ1-3	NA	NA	TRBV27	TGTGCCAGCAGTTTAGGGGGGGGTACTGGAAACACCATATATTTT	CASSLGGGTGNTIYF
TRBJ1-2	NA	NA	TRBV14	TGTGCCAGCAGCCAAGTAGGGGATGGTGGCTACACCTTC	CASSQVGDGGYTF
TRBJ1-1	NA	NA	TRBV4-2	TGTGCCAGCAGCCAAGAGCGGACCGGTCAGCGGGAAGCTTTCTTT	CASSQERTGQREAFF
TRBJ1-1	NA	NA	TRBV6-4	TGTGCCAGCAGTGACTCAGAGCGCACTGAAGCTTTCTTT	CASSDSERTEAFF
TRBJ1-2	NA	NA	TRBV19	TGTGCCAGCCACTTACGTGCACAGCAGTATGGCTACACCTTC	CASHLRAQQYGYTF
TRBJ1-3	NA	NA	TRBV19	TGTGCCAGTAGTATTATGCGAAAGGAGCCTGGAAACACCATATATTTT	CASSIMRKEPGNTIYF
TRBJ1-1	NA	NA	TRBV27	TGTGCCAGCAGTTTAAGGCAGGGAGGAACTGAAGCTTTCTTT	CASSLRQGGTEAFF
TRBJ1-1	NA	TRBD1	TRBV28	TGTGCCAGCACCACAGGGGGGGCTGAAGCTTTCTTT	CASTTGGAEAFF
TRBJ1-1	once	TRBD1	TRBV18	TGTGCCAGCTCACCAAAAAGGGGGACAGGGACGGGCACTGAAGCTTTCTTT	CASSPKRGTGTGTEAFF
TRBJ2-1	NA	NA	TRBV10-3	TGTGCCATCAGTGACACAGGCTACAATGAGCAGTTCTTC	CAISDTGYNEQFF
TRBJ1-4	NA	TRBD1	TRBV4-3	TGCGCCAGCAGCCAAGGAGACAGGGGGCCTCTGGATGAAAAACTGTTTTTT	CASSQGDRGPLDEKLFF
TRBJ2-1	NA	NA	TRBV9	TGTGCCAGCAGCTCCCGGGGAGCTAACAATGAGCAGTTCTTC	CASSSRGANNEQFF
TRBJ2-1	NA	TRBD2	TRBV6-5	TGTGCCAGCACCAAGGCGGGGGGGCGGCAGTTCTTC	CASTKAGGRQFF
TRBJ2-7	few	NA	TRBV7-2	TGTGCCAGCAGCCCTCGGGGTAGTTACAGCTCCTACGAGCAGTACTTC	CASSPRGSYSSYEQYF
TRBJ2-3	NA	TRBD1	TRBV5-1	TGCGCCAGCAGCGATTTCCTGACAGGGGGCGTCACAGATACGCAGTATTTT	CASSDFLTGGVTDTQYF
TRBJ1-6	NA	TRBD1	TRBV4-3	TGCGCCAGCAGCCAAGAAGCTACAGGGGCCGGGTCACCCCTCCACTTT	CASSQEATGAGSPLHF
TRBJ1-5	once	NA	TRBV6-5	TGTGCCAGCAGTTACTCGGTCAGGGCGAGCAATCAGCCCCAGCATTTT	CASSYSVRASNQPQHF
TRBJ1-6	few	NA	TRBV4-2	TGTGCCAGCAGCCAAGGGCAGGGGAATTCACCCCTCCACTTT	CASSQGQGNSPLHF
TRBJ1-6	NA	NA	TRBV6-5	TGTGCCAGCAGAGCGGTGAGGTGGGATTCACCCCTCCACTTT	CASRAVRWDSPLHF
TRBJ1-2	NA	NA	TRBV28	TGTGCCAGCAACACCTGGGGAGGCTATGGCTACACCTTC	CASNTWGGYGYTF
TRBJ2-3	NA	NA	TRBV20-1	TGCAGTGCTAGTGGGGCCTCGGGGGATACGCAGTATTTT	CSASGASGDTQYF
TRBJ1-2	NA	NA	TRBV5-1	TGCGCCAGCAGCTTGGAAGGGGACTATGGCTACACCTTC	CASSLEGDYGYTF
TRBJ1-1	NA	TRBD1	TRBV10-1	TGCGCCAGCACCAGAGAGCCGGGACAGAAGAACACTGAAGCTTTCTTT	CASTREPGQKNTEAFF
TRBJ2-7	NA	NA	TRBV27	TGTGCCAGCATGTTTAAGCCGGGCTACGAGCAGTACTTC	CASMFKPGYEQYF
TRBJ1-1	NA	NA	TRBV19	TGTGCCAGTAGTATAGCTGTTGGACGGAGGATTGGAGCTTTCTTT	CASSIAVGRRIGAFF
TRBJ1-2	NA	NA	TRBV6-5	TGTGCCAGCAGTTCCCTCGACTGGACTGTAGGCTACACCTTC	CASSSLDWTVGYTF
TRBJ1-5	NA	TRBD1	TRBV12-5	TGTGCTAGTGGTTTGGTACATTTGGGACAGGATAGCAATCAGCCCCAGCATTTT	CASGLVHLGQDSNQPQHF
TRBJ1-5	NA	NA	TRBV10-3	TGTGCCATCAGCCCGGGAGGTCTTGATCAGCCCCAGCATTTT	CAISPGGLDQPQHF
TRBJ2-5	NA	TRBD1	TRBV19	TGTGCCAGTAGTATCTCCGGGACAGGGTACCAAGAGACCCAGTACTTC	CASSISGTGYQETQYF
TRBJ2-2	NA	NA	TRBV13	TGTGCCAGCAGCTTAGCCTTCGCGGTTACGAACACCGGGGAGCTGTTTTTT	CASSLAFAVTNTGELFF
TRBJ2-2	NA	TRBD2	TRBV28	TGTGCCAGCAGTTCTCCTCAGCGGGGGGAAAACACCGGGGAGCTGTTTTTT	CASSSPQRGENTGELFF
TRBJ2-7	NA	TRBD1	TRBV5-1	TGCGCCAGCAGTGGGACAGATCGGTACGAGCAGTACTTC	CASSGTDRYEQYF
TRBJ1-2	NA	TRBD1	TRBV3-1/TRBV3-2	TGTGCCAGCAGCCAACGCGCAGACCGGGACAGCTATGGCTACACCTTC	CASSQRADRDSYGYTF
TRBJ1-2	NA	NA	TRBV9	TGTGCCAGCAGCCCAGAGGGTTGGAGGCAGGGAGGTGGCTACACCTTC	CASSPEGWRQGGGYTF
TRBJ1-2	once	NA	TRBV28	TGTGGGGCCGTTCATGGCTATGGCTACACCTTC	CGAVHGYGYTF
TRBJ1-4	few	NA	TRBV5-6	TGTGCCAGCACCTTGGGAACGGGGTTCCCTAATGAAAAACTGTTTTTT	CASTLGTGFPNEKLFF
TRBJ1-4	NA	TRBD1	TRBV5-1	TGCGCCAGCAGCGTAACCGGGACAGATAATGAAAAACTGTTTTTT	CASSVTGTDNEKLFF
TRBJ2-1	NA	NA	TRBV3-1/TRBV3-2	TGTGCCAGCAGCCAAGCAAGAGGCGGGAAGAGCTCCTACAATGAGCAGTTCTTC	CASSQARGGKSSYNEQFF
TRBJ2-3	NA	NA	TRBV9	TGTGCCAGCAGCGTATTCCGGGAAACCACAGATACGCAGTATTTT	CASSVFRETTDTQYF
TRBJ1-6	NA	TRBD1	TRBV7-2	TGTGCCAGCAGCCCGCAGAGTATCGGACAGGGAAATTCACCCCTCCACTTT	CASSPQSIGQGNSPLHF
TRBJ2-3	NA	TRBD1	TRBV4-3	TGCGCCAGCAGCCAAACTACACAGGGGGGCACAGATACGCAGTATTTT	CASSQTTQGGTDTQYF
TRBJ1-1	NA	NA	TRBV12-3/TRBV12-4	TGTGCCAGCAGTTCAGGTAGGACTGAAGCTTTCTTT	CASSSGRTEAFF
TRBJ2-7	NA	NA	TRBV5-1	TGCGCCAGCAGCTTAACGGTTAGTTCCGAGCAGTACTTC	CASSLTVSSEQYF
TRBJ1-2	NA	NA	TRBV28	TGTGCCAGCAGTCTCACCTATTTAGCCCCCATCAAGAACTATGGCTACACCTTC	CASSLTYLAPIKNYGYTF
TRBJ2-3	NA	NA	TRBV5-4	TGTGCCAGCAGCTTGGTTCCGTCAGATACGCAGTATTTT	CASSLVPSDTQYF
TRBJ1-1	NA	TRBD1	TRBV5-5	TGTGCCAGCAGCTTGGAGGGACAGGGGTTAACTGAAGCTTTCTTT	CASSLEGQGLTEAFF
TRBJ1-3	NA	TRBD1	TRBV7-6	TGTGCCAGCAGCTTAGGGACAGGGGGCCTCTCTGGAAACACCATATATTTT	CASSLGTGGLSGNTIYF
TRBJ1-6	NA	TRBD1	TRBV7-9	TGTGCCAGCAGCTTATGGGGACAGGGTTCGTCCCCCCTCCACTTT	CASSLWGQGSSPLHF